This T cell receptor beta chain emerged from a study of PD-1 blockade in mismatch repair-deficient tumors. Three pembrolizumab responders had their TCRs sequenced. As for this clone: The antigen is unknown.

Repertoires were generated with immunoSEQ multiplex PCR, while TCRdb's copy carries only in-frame clones and drops some. The table includes about 51,000 clones, roughly 80% detected once. Per the germline V gene, CDR1 is ENHRY and CDR2 is SYGVKD. The length of the CDR3 is 16 residues. V was clipped by 8 bases and J by 6 bases; unmatched bases: 14. Study-level findings and limits: Tumor-resident clones, often undetectable pretreatment in blood, expanded then contracted after pembrolizumab.

This sample comprised peripheral blood, obtained 4 weeks after starting pembrolizumab. The rearrangement joins TRBV10-3 to TRBJ2-3; 10 nucleotides agree with TRBD2. The clonotype comes from an adult with mismatch repair-deficient cancer. This CDR3 reads CAIHPTSGPRRDTQYF. As DNA, the CDR3 is TGTGCCATCCATCCGACTAGCGGGCCAAGGAGGGATACGCAGTATTTT.